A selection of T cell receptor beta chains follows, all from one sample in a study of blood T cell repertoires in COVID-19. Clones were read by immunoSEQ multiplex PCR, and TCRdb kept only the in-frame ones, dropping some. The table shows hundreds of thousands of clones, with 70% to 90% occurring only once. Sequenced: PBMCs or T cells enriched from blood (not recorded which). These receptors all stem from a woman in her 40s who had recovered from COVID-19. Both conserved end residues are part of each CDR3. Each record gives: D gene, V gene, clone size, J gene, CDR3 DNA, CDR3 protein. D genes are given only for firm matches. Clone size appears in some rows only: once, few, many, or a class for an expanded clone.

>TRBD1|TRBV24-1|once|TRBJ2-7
TGTGCCACCAGTGGACCGGGACAGGGGATCTCCTACGAGCAGTACTTC
CATSGPGQGISYEQYF
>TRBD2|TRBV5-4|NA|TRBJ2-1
TGTGCCAGCAGCGCCCGGACTAGCGGGAGTATAAATGAGCAGTTCTTC
CASSARTSGSINEQFF
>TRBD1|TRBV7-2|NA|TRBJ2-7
TGTGCCAGCAGCCTAAGAATGGACAGGGCTAGCGAGCAGTACTTC
CASSLRMDRASEQYF
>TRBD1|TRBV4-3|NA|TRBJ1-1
TGCGCCAGCAGCCAAGCGACAGGGGACACTGAAGCTTTCTTT
CASSQATGDTEAFF
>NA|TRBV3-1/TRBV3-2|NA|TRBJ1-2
TGTGCCAGCAGCCAGGTCGTCGGGGATGGCTACACCTTC
CASSQVVGDGYTF
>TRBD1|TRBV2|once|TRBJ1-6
TGTGCCAGCAGCGTCAACAGGGGAGAGAGGAATTCACCCCTCCACTTT
CASSVNRGERNSPLHF
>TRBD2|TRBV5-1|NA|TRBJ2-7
TGCGCCAGCAGCTCGATGGCGGGAGGGCCATCCGAGCAGTACTTC
CASSSMAGGPSEQYF
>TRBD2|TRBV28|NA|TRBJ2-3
TGTACCAGCGGGGCTAGCACAGATACGCAGTATTTT
CTSGASTDTQYF
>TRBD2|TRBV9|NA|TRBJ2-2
TGTGCCAGCAGCGTCCGACTAGCGGGAGTCGGCGGAGGGGAGCTGTTTTTT
CASSVRLAGVGGGELFF
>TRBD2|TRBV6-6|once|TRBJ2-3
TGTGCCAGCAGTTTAGGGACTAGCGGACCCACAGATACGCAGTATTTT
CASSLGTSGPTDTQYF
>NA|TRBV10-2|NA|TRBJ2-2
TGCGCCAGCAGTGAGACTAACACCGGGGAGCTGTTTTTT
CASSETNTGELFF
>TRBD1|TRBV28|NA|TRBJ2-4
TGTGCCAGCAGTCTGACAGGGGGCTCCAAAAACATTCAGTACTTC
CASSLTGGSKNIQYF
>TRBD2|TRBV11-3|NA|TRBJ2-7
TGTGCCAGCAGCTTAGGGGGGACTAGCGACCACGAGCAGTACTTC
CASSLGGTSDHEQYF
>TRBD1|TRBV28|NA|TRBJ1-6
TGTGCCAGCGGACAGGGAAATAATTCACCCCTCCACTTT
CASGQGNNSPLHF
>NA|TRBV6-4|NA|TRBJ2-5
TGTGCCAGCAGTGACGACGTCGGGGAGACCCAGTACTTC
CASSDDVGETQYF
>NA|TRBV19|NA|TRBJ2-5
TGTGCCAGTAGTAGGGGACAAAAAGAGACCCAGTACTTC
CASSRGQKETQYF
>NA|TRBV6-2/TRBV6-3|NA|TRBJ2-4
TGTGCCAGCAGTTACTCAACTACCCTGCCCGGAGACAAAAACATTCAGTACTTC
CASSYSTTLPGDKNIQYF
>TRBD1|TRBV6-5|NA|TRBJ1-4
TGTGCCAGCAGTTACCTTGGGACAGCTAATGAAAAACTGTTTTTT
CASSYLGTANEKLFF
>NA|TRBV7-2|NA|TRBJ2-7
TGTGCCAGCAGCCCCCCCAGGGCCGACGAGCAGTACTTC
CASSPPRADEQYF
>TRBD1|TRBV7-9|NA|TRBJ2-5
TGTGCCAGCAGCCCGCGGACAGGGACCAGACAAGAGACCCAGTACTTC
CASSPRTGTRQETQYF
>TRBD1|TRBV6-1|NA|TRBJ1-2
TGTGCCAGCAGTGAAGCCCATTCGACAGGGCGCAGCTACACCTTC
CASSEAHSTGRSYTF
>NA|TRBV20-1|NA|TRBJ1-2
TGCAGTGCCAGGCAAGACTATGGCTACACCTTC
CSARQDYGYTF
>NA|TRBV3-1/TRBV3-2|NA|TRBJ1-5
TGTGCCAGCAGCCAAGATAGGCGGTATCAGCCCCAGCATTTT
CASSQDRRYQPQHF
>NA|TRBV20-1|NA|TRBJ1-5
TGCAGTGCTAGTAGAGGGTGGAGCAATCAGCCCCAGCATTTT
CSASRGWSNQPQHF
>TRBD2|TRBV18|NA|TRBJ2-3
TGTGCCAGCTCAGGAGCCGGGACTAGAGGTCGTACAGATACGCAGTATTTT
CASSGAGTRGRTDTQYF
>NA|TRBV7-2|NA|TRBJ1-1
TGTGCCAGCAGCCCTTACAGGGCGCGAAGCACTGAAGCTTTCTTT
CASSPYRARSTEAFF